The clone carrying this TCR beta chain was seen a single time. This sample is drawn from a study of blood T cell repertoires in COVID-19. Some clones are missing from TCRdb's copy, which holds only in-frame ones; the method was immunoSEQ multiplex PCR. This sample yields about 76,000 clones, of which 88% are seen a single time; 5% to 6.5% belongs to the top ten. The CDR3 has 16 residues. Germline lookup yields CDR1 MDHEN and CDR2 SYDVKM. Trimming took off 2 bases at V and 0 bases at J, with 8 bases between the two ends. The receptor was isolated from a man over 45 with active COVID-19. Material: peripheral blood. The chain uses TRBV28 and TRBJ2-6; D possibly corresponds to TRBD1 (6 bases). In nucleotides, the CDR3 is TGTGCCAGCAGTTTACAGGGACACTCTGGGGCCAACGTCCTGACTTTC. This encodes CASSLQGHSGANVLTF.